The TCR beta chain described here comes from a study of blood T cell repertoires in COVID-19. Whole-study context: Donors in the United States, Italy and Spain gave samples during acute or convalescent COVID-19. Nucleic acid was either cDNA or gDNA, and it came from T cells, B-cell-depleted T cells, or PBMCs.

In the authors' methods: The authors estimated nucleated cell counts from reference gene primer amplification. Some clones are missing from TCRdb's copy, which holds only in-frame ones; the method was immunoSEQ multiplex PCR. That table gives V, J and clone size, and the DNA gave D and trimming. The repertoire holds over 150,000 clones, around 90% seen once, with about 2.6% in the top ten. The CDR3 runs 17 residues. Germline CDR1 reads GTSNPN; CDR2 reads SVGIG (reference sequence). With 0 bases removed from V and 0 bases from J, the gap between germline ends came to 12 bases. The sequenced sample was peripheral blood. This TCR derives from a middle-aged man with active or convalescent COVID-19. The chain joins TRBV30 to TRBJ1-6; D is ambiguous. CDR3: CAWSVGGSSSYNSPLHF. The CDR3 DNA reads as TGTGCCTGGAGTGTCGGTGGGAGCAGCTCCTATAATTCACCCCTCCACTTT. The full variable domain, with the rest looked up from reference TRBV30 and TRBJ1-6, is SQTIHQWPATLVQPVGSPLSLECTVEGTSNPNLYWYRQAAGRGLQLLFYSVGIGQISSEVPQNLSASRPQDRQFILSSKKLLLSDSGFYLCAWSVGGSSSYNSPLHFGNGTRLTVT.